This section outlines one T cell receptor beta chain sequence together with its context. Its cognate antigen is unknown. CDR1 and CDR2 (germline): LNHDA, SQIVND (reference sequence). The CDR3 is 13 residues long. The trim removed 5 bases at V and 7 bases at J, leaving 8 bases unmatched. This sample is part of a study of cytomegalovirus exposure and HLA in healthy donors. Study summary: Earlier work reported about 110 million unique TCR beta sequences from about 179 million T cells. The study, taken as a whole, reports: In a later analysis, parvovirus B19, influenza, CMV and Epstein-Barr virus appeared linked to several top co-occurrence clusters. Productive rates of about 87% or about 30% were seen for most TCR beta V segments in an earlier analysis.

Primers: 60 Vbeta forward and 13 Jbeta reverse. This table comes from immunoSEQ multiplex PCR, and its TCRdb copy is limited to in-frame clones, with some not included. The top ten clones hold 3% of a sample with about 130,000 clones, roughly 88% of them seen once. The receptor was derived from a woman aged 18-30 years in good health and CMV-seropositive. The chain joins TRBV19 to TRBJ2-7; the match to TRBD1 covers 7 bases. The sequencing input was PBMCs. The CDR3 loop reads CASSLLQGLEQYF. DNA of the CDR3: TGTGCCAGTAGTTTGTTACAGGGGCTGGAGCAGTACTTC.